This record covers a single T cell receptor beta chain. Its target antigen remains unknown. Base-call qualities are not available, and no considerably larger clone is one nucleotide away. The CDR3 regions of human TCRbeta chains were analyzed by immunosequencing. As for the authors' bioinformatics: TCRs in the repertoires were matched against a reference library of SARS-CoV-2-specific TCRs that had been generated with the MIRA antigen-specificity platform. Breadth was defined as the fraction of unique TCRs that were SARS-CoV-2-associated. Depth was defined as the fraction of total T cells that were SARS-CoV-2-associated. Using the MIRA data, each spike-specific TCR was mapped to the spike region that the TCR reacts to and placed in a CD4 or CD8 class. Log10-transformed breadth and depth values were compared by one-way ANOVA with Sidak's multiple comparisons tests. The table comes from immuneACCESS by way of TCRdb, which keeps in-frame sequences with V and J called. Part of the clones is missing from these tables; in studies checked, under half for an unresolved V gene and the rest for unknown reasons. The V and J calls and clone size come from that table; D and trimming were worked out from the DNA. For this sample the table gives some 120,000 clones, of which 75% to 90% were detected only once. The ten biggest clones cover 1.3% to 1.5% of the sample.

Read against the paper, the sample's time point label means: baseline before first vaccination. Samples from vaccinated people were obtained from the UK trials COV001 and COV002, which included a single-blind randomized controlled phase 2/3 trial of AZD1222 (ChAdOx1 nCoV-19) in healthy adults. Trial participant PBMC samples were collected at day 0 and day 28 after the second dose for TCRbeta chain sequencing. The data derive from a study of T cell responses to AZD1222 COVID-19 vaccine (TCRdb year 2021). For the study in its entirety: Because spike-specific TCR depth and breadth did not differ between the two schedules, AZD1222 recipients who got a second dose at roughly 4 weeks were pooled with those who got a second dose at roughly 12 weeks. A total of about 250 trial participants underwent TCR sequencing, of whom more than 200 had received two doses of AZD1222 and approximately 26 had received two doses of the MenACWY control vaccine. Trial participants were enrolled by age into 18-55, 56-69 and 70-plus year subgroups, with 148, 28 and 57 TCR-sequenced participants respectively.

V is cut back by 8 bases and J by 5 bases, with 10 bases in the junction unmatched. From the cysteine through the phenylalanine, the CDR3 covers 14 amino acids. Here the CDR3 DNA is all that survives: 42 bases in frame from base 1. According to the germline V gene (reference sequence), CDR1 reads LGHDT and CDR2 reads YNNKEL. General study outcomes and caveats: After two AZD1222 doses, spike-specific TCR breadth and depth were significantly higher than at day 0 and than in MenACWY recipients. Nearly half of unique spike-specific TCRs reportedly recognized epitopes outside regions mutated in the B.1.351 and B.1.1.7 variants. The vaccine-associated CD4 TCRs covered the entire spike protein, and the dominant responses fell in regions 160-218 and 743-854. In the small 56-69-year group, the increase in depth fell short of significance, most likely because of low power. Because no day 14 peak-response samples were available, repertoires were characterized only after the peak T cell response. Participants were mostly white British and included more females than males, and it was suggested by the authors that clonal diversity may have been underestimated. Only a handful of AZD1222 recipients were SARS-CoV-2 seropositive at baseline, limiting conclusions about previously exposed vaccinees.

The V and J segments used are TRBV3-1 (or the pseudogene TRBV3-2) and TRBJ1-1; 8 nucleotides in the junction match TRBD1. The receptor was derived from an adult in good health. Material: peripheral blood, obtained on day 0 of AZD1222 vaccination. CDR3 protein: CASHSGQGATEAFF. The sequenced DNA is TGTGCCAGCCACTCCGGGCAGGGGGCAACTGAAGCTTTCTTT.